A selection of T cell receptor beta chains follows, all from one sample in a study of T cell responses to AZD1222 COVID-19 vaccine. TCRdb's copy holds only in-frame clones and misses some; the assay was immunoSEQ multiplex PCR. The table records 150,000 to 200,000 clones, roughly 86% of them present only once. The material sequenced was peripheral blood, taken on day 0 of AZD1222 vaccination. The receptors derive from an adult in good health. Each CDR3 is given with its conserved first and last residue. D genes are given only for firm matches. Not all rows give a size; the values are once, few, many and, for expanded clones, a class.

TRBV12-3/TRBV12-4,once,TRBJ1-1,-,TGTGCCAGCAGTTATACTCTCGAGACTGAAGCTTTCTTT,CASSYTLETEAFF
TRBV9,-,TRBJ2-7,-,TGTGCCAGCAGCCCACGGACAGCGTCCTACGAGCAGTACTTC,CASSPRTASYEQYF
TRBV7-9,-,TRBJ1-6,TRBD1,TGTGCCAGCAGCGAAACAGGGGGCTTTTCACCCCTCCACTTT,CASSETGGFSPLHF
TRBV21-1,once,TRBJ1-5,-,TGTGCCAGCAGCAAAGAAACGGGACAGTATAGCAATCAGCCCCAGCATTTT,CASSKETGQYSNQPQHF
TRBV14,-,TRBJ1-2,-,TGTGCCAGCAGCCGCGTAGGCTATGGCTACACCTTC,CASSRVGYGYTF
TRBV7-2,-,TRBJ2-7,TRBD1,TGTGCCAGCAGCTTAGGGCCCGGGACAGGGACGAACGAGCAGTACTTC,CASSLGPGTGTNEQYF
TRBV15,once,TRBJ2-2,TRBD1,TGTGCCACCAGCAGAGCGACAGGGGGTGGCGGGGAGCTGTTTTTT,CATSRATGGGGELFF
TRBV18,-,TRBJ2-5,-,TGTGCCAGCTCACCGTCCCTAGAGACCCAGTACTTC,CASSPSLETQYF
TRBV11-2,-,TRBJ2-7,-,TGTGCCAGCAGTATCCGGGCTGGGTCCTACGAGCAGTACTTC,CASSIRAGSYEQYF
TRBV5-6,-,TRBJ2-7,-,TGTGCCAGCAACCTTCACAGTGGCGAGCAGTACTTC,CASNLHSGEQYF
TRBV7-3,-,TRBJ2-6,-,TGTGCCAGCAGCTCGTCAGGGTTGGAGGGCAACGTCCTGACTTTC,CASSSSGLEGNVLTF
TRBV3-1/TRBV3-2,-,TRBJ1-4,-,TGTGCCAGCAGCCAGACAGGTGCAACTAATGAAAAACTGTTTTTT,CASSQTGATNEKLFF
TRBV27,-,TRBJ1-2,-,TGTGCCAGCAGAATGGAGGGACCCTATGGCTACACCTTC,CASRMEGPYGYTF
TRBV6-6,-,TRBJ2-7,-,TGTGCCAGCAGTTTCGGGGTTTCCTACGAGCAGTACTTC,CASSFGVSYEQYF
TRBV27,-,TRBJ1-5,-,TGTGCCAGCAGTCCACGACAGCCGTATAGCAATCAGCCCCAGCATTTT,CASSPRQPYSNQPQHF
TRBV18,once,TRBJ2-7,TRBD1,TGTGCCAGCTCACCGCCCAGGGGGACGGACCCCTACGAGCAGTACTTC,CASSPPRGTDPYEQYF
TRBV7-3,-,TRBJ2-2,TRBD2,TGTGCCAGCAGCCTCCAGCCGGGAGGCGTCACCGGGGAGCTGTTTTTT,CASSLQPGGVTGELFF
TRBV7-9,-,TRBJ2-4,TRBD2,TGTGCCAGCAGCCCAAGGACTAGCGGGTTCCTCGGAAACATTCAGTACTTC,CASSPRTSGFLGNIQYF
TRBV21-1,-,TRBJ2-7,-,TGTGCCAGCAGCAAAGTTCAGGGGACTTCCTACGAGCAGTACTTC,CASSKVQGTSYEQYF
TRBV5-1,once,TRBJ1-1,TRBD1,TGCGCCAGCAGCTTGGACAGGGGGCCGTGGACTTTCTTT,CASSLDRGPWTFF
TRBV6-4,-,TRBJ1-2,TRBD1,TGTGCCAGCAAGCCACAGGGGGGTCCTAACTATGGCTACACCTTC,CASKPQGGPNYGYTF
TRBV19,-,TRBJ2-3,-,TGTGCCAGTAGTATCCTGCTGGGGACAGATACGCAGTATTTT,CASSILLGTDTQYF
TRBV5-1,-,TRBJ1-2,TRBD1,TGCGCCAGCAGCTCGCCGGGACAGGGGGGCCCCTATGGCTACACCTTC,CASSSPGQGGPYGYTF
TRBV2,-,TRBJ1-2,-,TGTGCCAGCAGTTCGGACGGCGGATACTATGGCTACACCTTC,CASSSDGGYYGYTF
TRBV5-4,-,TRBJ1-1,-,TGTGCCAGCAGCCCCTCAAACACTGAAGCTTTCTTT,CASSPSNTEAFF
TRBV30,-,TRBJ2-7,-,TGTGCCTGGAGTGGCGATAGCTCCTACGAGCAGTACTTC,CAWSGDSSYEQYF
TRBV6-6,-,TRBJ1-4,TRBD1,TGTGCCAGCAGTTTACAGGGGGCGACTGAAAAACTGTTTTTT,CASSLQGATEKLFF
TRBV9,-,TRBJ1-4,TRBD1,TGTGCCAGCAGCTCCCCCGGACAGGGTAATGAAAAACTGTTTTTT,CASSSPGQGNEKLFF
TRBV14,-,TRBJ2-1,TRBD1,TGTGCCAGCAGCCGGACAGGGGACTACAATGAGCAGTTCTTC,CASSRTGDYNEQFF
TRBV6-5,once,TRBJ2-1,-,TGTGCCAGCAGAAGAGACCCCGCCTACAATGAGCAGTTCTTC,CASRRDPAYNEQFF
TRBV6-1,-,TRBJ1-1,-,TGTGCCAGCAGTGAGCACTCAACAGGGAACACTGAAGCTTTCTTT,CASSEHSTGNTEAFF
TRBV3-1/TRBV3-2,few,TRBJ1-1,TRBD1,TGTGCCAGCAGCCGGTTGGGGACAGACACTGAAGCTTTCTTT,CASSRLGTDTEAFF
TRBV6-5,-,TRBJ1-1,-,TGTGCCAGCAGTTGGTTGGGGATGAACACTGAAGCTTTCTTT,CASSWLGMNTEAFF
TRBV19,-,TRBJ1-2,-,TGTGCCAGTAGCAAACCAACAGGGACGACTAACTATGGCTACACCTTC,CASSKPTGTTNYGYTF
TRBV28,-,TRBJ2-7,TRBD1,TGTGCCAGCAGTTCCCCCATCCGGACAGGGGGCTACGAGCAGTACTTC,CASSSPIRTGGYEQYF
TRBV20-1,-,TRBJ2-3,-,TGCAGTGCTAGTTCGCCGGATGGGCAGTATTTT,CSASSPDGQYF
TRBV6-1,once,TRBJ2-7,-,TGTGCCAGCAGTGAAGCAGGGGGTTTCGACGAGCAGTACTTC,CASSEAGGFDEQYF
TRBV7-9,-,TRBJ2-1,-,TGTGCCAGCAGCTTTCGAGACAATGAGCAGTTCTTC,CASSFRDNEQFF
TRBV7-9,-,TRBJ2-7,-,TGTGCCAGCAGCTTCCCGGCGGGTCGGTCCTACGAGCAGTACTTC,CASSFPAGRSYEQYF
TRBV6-5,-,TRBJ2-7,-,TGTGCCAGCAGTACACAGGGTTCCGAGCAGTACTTC,CASSTQGSEQYF
TRBV4-1,-,TRBJ2-2,-,TGCGCCAGCAGCCCTTCCCCTCTGGACAGAAACACCGGGGAGCTGTTTTTT,CASSPSPLDRNTGELFF
TRBV7-9,-,TRBJ2-7,TRBD1,TGTGCCAGCAGCTTAGCGCCTGGACAGGGAGCCTACGAGCAGTACTTC,CASSLAPGQGAYEQYF
TRBV28,-,TRBJ1-2,-,TGTGCCAGCAGTACTCGGGGGCTGCCCGTTTATGGCTACACCTTC,CASSTRGLPVYGYTF
TRBV6-2/TRBV6-3,-,TRBJ2-5,TRBD1,TGTGCCAGCAGTTATTTAGACAGGGGGCGTGGGAAGACCCAGTACTTC,CASSYLDRGRGKTQYF
TRBV4-3,once,TRBJ1-3,-,TGCGCCAGCAGCCAAGAACCCGGGGAAAACACCATATATTTT,CASSQEPGENTIYF
TRBV28,-,TRBJ1-5,-,TGTGCCAGCAACCTCTCTGGTGGGGGCAGCAATCAGCCCCAGCATTTT,CASNLSGGGSNQPQHF
TRBV5-1,-,TRBJ1-1,-,TGCGCCAGCAGCCTCAGAGGGGGGAACACTGAAGCTTTCTTT,CASSLRGGNTEAFF
TRBV24-1,once,TRBJ1-5,-,TGTGCCACCAGTGATGAAGATGAGGACACTTATAGCAATCAGCCCCAGCATTTT,CATSDEDEDTYSNQPQHF
TRBV28,-,TRBJ1-2,-,TGTGCCAGCAGTTTAAACCCTGGAGGCCTCCACGGCTACACCTTC,CASSLNPGGLHGYTF
TRBV5-3,-,TRBJ1-1,-,TGTGCCAGAAATCCCCTTCGGCCGGGACGGACGAACACTGAAGCTTTCTTT,CARNPLRPGRTNTEAFF